These 9 T cell receptor beta chains were sequenced from one sample in a study of blood T cell repertoires in COVID-19. Sequencing used immunoSEQ multiplex PCR; TCRdb keeps in-frame clones, though not all of them. In the table there are approximately 310,000 clones, 85% of which are singletons. The sample taken for sequencing was PBMCs or T cells enriched from blood (not recorded which). The receptors come from a woman in her thirties who had been exposed to COVID-19.

This rearrangement joins TRBV27 to TRBJ2-1; a possible D gene is TRBD2 (6 bases). The CDR3 is 15 amino acids. CDR1 and CDR2 (germline): MNHEY, SMNVEV (reference sequence). V was cut by 5 bases and J by 5 bases, with 16 bases left in between. The CDR3 region is CASSTLAMINNEQFF. CDR3 bases: TGTGCCAGCAGTACCCTAGCGATGATTAACAATGAGCAGTTCTTC.

The chain combines TRBV24-1 with TRBJ2-5, with 11 bases that match TRBD2. In germline, CDR1 is KGHDR, CDR2 SFDVKD. The V and J ends lost 4 bases and 4 bases, in that order; junction bases with no gene match: 4. CDR3 length: 15 amino acids. The CDR3 protein is CATSDLAGGRETQYF. The CDR3 nucleotides read TGTGCCACCAGTGACTTAGCGGGGGGGCGAGAGACCCAGTACTTC.

The CDR3 reads CASSQSRTSGGPRTDTQYF. In nucleotides, the CDR3 is TGTGCCAGCAGTCAATCGCGGACTAGCGGGGGACCGCGCACAGATACGCAGTATTTT. The V and J genes are TRBV27 and TRBJ2-3; 13 bases are shared with TRBD2. The ends lost 5 bases at V and 1 base at J; junction bases unmatched: 12. From germline, CDR1 is MNHEY and CDR2 SMNVEV (reference sequence). This CDR3 spans 19 amino acids.

The chain employs TRBV12-3 or TRBV12-4 and TRBJ2-6; D gene unclear. The V end lost 6 bases, the J end lost 2 bases, and 5 bases lay between the germline ends. CDR3 size: 13 residues. This chain's CDR3 is CASRATGANVLTF. CDR3 coding DNA: TGTGCCAGCAGAGCCACTGGGGCCAACGTCCTGACTTTC.

The chain has TRBV18 and TRBJ2-1; the match to TRBD2 covers 10 bases. Germline V CDR1 and CDR2: KGHSH, LQKENI. The CDR3 is 16 residues long. Unmatched junction bases numbered 8, after V lost 1 base and J lost 8 bases. The DNA of the CDR3 is TGTGCCAGCTCACCACGCGGACTAGCGGCTTTCGATGAGCAGTTCTTC. Encoded protein: CASSPRGLAAFDEQFF.

The gene calls are TRBV6-2 or TRBV6-3 and TRBJ2-1, with D perhaps TRBD2 (6 bases). Trimming took off 4 bases at V and 10 bases at J, with 23 bases between the two ends. CDR3 length: 16 residues. Per germline, CDR1 MNHEY and CDR2 SVGEGT. In nucleotides, the CDR3 is TGTGCCAGCAGTTTACTTTTCCTAGCGCAAAGCGCAGAGCAGTTCTTC. Residues: CASSLLFLAQSAEQFF.

The chain combines TRBV2 with TRBJ2-7; D gene unclear. CDR3 length: 12 residues. Per the germline V gene, CDR1 is SNHLY and CDR2 is FYNNEI. The ends were cut back, 5 bases at V and 5 bases at J, with 10 bases in the middle. Written as DNA, the CDR3 is TGTGCCAGCAGTATAATAGCAGACGAGCAGTACTTC. It translates to CASSIIADEQYF. The whole variable domain, filled in from reference TRBV2 and TRBJ2-7, reads EPEVTQTPSHQVTQMGQEVILRCVPISNHLYFYWYRQILGQKVEFLVSFYNNEISEKSEIFDDQFSVERPDGSNFTLKIRSTKLEDSAMYFCASSIIADEQYFGPGTRLTVT.

This clone has only one observation. The CDR3 is CSASLSEKNTGELFF. DNA of the CDR3: TGCAGTGCTAGTTTGTCGGAGAAGAACACCGGGGAGCTGTTTTTT. The chain links TRBV20-1 to TRBJ2-2; D remains ambiguous. The CDR3 totals 15 residues. Germline CDR1 reads DFQATT; CDR2 reads SNEGSKA (reference sequence). V was clipped by 3 bases and J by 1 base, with 12 bases between them.

Concerning this clone itself: At one of its ends the junction is not consistent with the germline gene, which may arise from a read error. This chain connects TRBV7-7 to TRBJ2-1; 15 bases agree with TRBD2. The CDR3 spans 15 residues. The V gene's germline CDR1 is SSHAT and CDR2 FNYEAQ (reference sequence). CDR3 sequence (DNA): TGTGCTAGCAGCTCGGGACTAGCGGGAGGCAATGAGCAGTTCTTC. This translates into CASSSGLAGGNEQFF. Full variable domain (outside the CDR3, taken from reference TRBV7-7 and TRBJ2-1): GAGVSQSPRYKVTKRGQDVTLRCDPISSHATLYWYQQALGQGPEFLTYFNYEAQPDKSGLPSDRFSAERPEGSISTLTIQRTEQRDSAMYRCASSSGLAGGNEQFFGPGTRLTVL.